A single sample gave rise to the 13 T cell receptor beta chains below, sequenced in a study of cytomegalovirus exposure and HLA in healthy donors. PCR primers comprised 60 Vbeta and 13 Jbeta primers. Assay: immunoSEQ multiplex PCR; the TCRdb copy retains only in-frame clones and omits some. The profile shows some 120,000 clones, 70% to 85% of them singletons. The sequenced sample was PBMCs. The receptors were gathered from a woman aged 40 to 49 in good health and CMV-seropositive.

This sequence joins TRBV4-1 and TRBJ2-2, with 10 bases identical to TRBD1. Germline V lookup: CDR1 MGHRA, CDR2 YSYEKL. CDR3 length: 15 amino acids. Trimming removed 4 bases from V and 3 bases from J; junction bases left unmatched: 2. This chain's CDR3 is CASSRGTGDTGELFF. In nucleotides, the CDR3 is TGCGCCAGCAGCCGAGGGACAGGGGACACCGGGGAGCTGTTTTTT.

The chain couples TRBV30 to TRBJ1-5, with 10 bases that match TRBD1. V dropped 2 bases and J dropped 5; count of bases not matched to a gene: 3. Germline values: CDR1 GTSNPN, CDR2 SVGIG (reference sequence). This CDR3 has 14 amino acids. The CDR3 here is CAWSLGTGDQPQHF. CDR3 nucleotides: TGTGCCTGGAGTTTAGGGACAGGGGATCAGCCCCAGCATTTT.

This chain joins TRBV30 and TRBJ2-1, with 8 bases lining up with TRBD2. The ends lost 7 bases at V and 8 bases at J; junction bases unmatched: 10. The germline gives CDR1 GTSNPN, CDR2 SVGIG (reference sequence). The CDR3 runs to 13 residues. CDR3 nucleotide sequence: TGTGCCTTACAAAAGCGGGAGCTCTATGAGCAGTTCTTC. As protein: CALQKRELYEQFF.

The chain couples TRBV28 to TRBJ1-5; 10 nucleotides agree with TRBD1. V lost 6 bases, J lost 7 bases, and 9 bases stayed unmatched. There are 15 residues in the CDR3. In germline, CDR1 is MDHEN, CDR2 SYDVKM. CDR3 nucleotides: TGTGCCAGCAGATTACCGGGACAGGGGATCCAGCCCCAGCATTTT. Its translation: CASRLPGQGIQPQHF.

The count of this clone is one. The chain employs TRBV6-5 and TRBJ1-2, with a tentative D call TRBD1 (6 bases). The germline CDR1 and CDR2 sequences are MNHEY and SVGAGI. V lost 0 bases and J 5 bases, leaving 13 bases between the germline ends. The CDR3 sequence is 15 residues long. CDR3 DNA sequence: TGTGCCAGCAGTTACTCGCGGGGAGGGACATATGGCTACACCTTC. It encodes CASSYSRGGTYGYTF.

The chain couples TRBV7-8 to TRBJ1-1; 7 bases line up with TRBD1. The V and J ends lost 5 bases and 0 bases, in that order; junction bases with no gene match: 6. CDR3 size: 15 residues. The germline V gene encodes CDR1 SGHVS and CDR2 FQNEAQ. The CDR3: CASSVNRGLNTEAFF. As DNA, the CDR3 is TGTGCCAGCAGCGTAAACAGGGGACTGAACACTGAAGCTTTCTTT.

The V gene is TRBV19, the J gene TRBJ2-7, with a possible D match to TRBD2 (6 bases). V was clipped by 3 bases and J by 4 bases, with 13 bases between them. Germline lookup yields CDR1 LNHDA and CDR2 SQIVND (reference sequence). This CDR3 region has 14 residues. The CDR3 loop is CASSITRGGYEQYF. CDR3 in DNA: TGTGCCAGTAGTATTACAAGGGGAGGATACGAGCAGTACTTC.

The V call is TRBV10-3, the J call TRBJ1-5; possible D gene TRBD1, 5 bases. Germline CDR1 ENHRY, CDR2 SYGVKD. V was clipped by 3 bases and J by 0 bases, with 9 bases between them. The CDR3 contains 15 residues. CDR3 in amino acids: CAISDNRYSNQPQHF. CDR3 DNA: TGTGCCATCAGTGATAACAGGTATAGCAATCAGCCCCAGCATTTT.

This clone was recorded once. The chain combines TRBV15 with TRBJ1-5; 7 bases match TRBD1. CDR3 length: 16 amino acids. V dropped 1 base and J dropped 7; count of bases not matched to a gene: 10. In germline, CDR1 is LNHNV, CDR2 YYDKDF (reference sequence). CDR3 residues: CATSRVEGAVGQPQHF. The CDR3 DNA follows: TGTGCCACCAGCAGAGTTGAGGGGGCTGTGGGGCAGCCCCAGCATTTT.

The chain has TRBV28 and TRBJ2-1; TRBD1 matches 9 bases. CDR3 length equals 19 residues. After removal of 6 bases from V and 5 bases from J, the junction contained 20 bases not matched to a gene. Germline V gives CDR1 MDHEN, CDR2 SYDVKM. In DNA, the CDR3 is TGTGCCAGCAGGCCTACAAGAGGGGACCCCGGGACAGGGAACAATGAGCAGTTCTTC. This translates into CASRPTRGDPGTGNNEQFF. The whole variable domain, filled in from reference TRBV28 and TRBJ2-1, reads DVKVTQSSRYLVKRTGEKVFLECVQDMDHENMFWYRQDPGLGLRLIYFSYDVKMKEKGDIPEGYSVSREKKERFSLILESASTNQTSMYLCASRPTRGDPGTGNNEQFFGPGTRLTVL.

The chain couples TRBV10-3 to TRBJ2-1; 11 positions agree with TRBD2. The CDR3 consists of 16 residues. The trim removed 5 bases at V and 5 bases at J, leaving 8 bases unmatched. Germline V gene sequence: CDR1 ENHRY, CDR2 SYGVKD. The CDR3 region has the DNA TGTGCCATCAGTCTCAAAGGGACTAGCGGCCACAATGAGCAGTTCTTC. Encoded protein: CAISLKGTSGHNEQFF.

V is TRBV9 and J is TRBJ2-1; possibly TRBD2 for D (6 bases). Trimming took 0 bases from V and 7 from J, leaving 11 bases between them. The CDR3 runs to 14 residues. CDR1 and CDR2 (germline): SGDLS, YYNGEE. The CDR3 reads CASSVAVAANEQFF. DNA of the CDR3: TGTGCCAGCAGCGTAGCGGTAGCGGCGAATGAGCAGTTCTTC.

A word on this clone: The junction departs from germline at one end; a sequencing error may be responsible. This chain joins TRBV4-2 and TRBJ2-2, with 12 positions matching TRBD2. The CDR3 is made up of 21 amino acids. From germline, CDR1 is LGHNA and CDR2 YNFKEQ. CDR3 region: CASGHPWDLAGGPANTGELFF. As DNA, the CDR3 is TGTGCCAGCGGCCACCCTTGGGATCTAGCGGGAGGGCCCGCGAACACCGGGGAGCTGTTTTTT.